A selection of T cell receptor beta chains follows, all from one sample in a study of T cells in Graves' hyperthyroidism and ophthalmopathy. TCRdb passed the multiplex PCR reads through MiXCR, listing each CDR3 protein once. Here the sample spans a few hundred thousand distinct CDR3 sequences, more than 15% being singletons. The specimen was blood. The receptor set was obtained from a young woman with Graves' ophthalmopathy. Each CDR3 is given with its conserved first and last residue. Fields, in order: D gene, J gene, clone size, V gene, CDR3 protein, CDR3 DNA. The D gene is left open where the match is weak. Clone size is stated in some rows and not others, as once, few, many or a class when expanded.

>.|TRBJ1-5|few|TRBV13
CASSSWTSGSTDTQHF
TGTGCCAGCAGCTCCTGGACTAGCGGGTCCACAGATACGCAGCATTTT
>.|TRBJ2-7|many|TRBV10-3
CAISDLGYEQYF
TGTGCCATCAGTGACTTAGGCTACGAGCAGTACTTC
>.|TRBJ1-1|few|TRBV19
CASSIWMNTEAFF
TGTGCCAGTAGTATCTGGATGAACACTGAAGCTTTCTTT
>.|TRBJ1-1|.|TRBV19
CATNPVGGAAGTNTEAFF
TGTGCCACAAACCCCGTGGGGGGGGCAGCAGGTACGAACACTGAAGCTTTCTTT
>TRBD2|TRBJ2-4|many|TRBV18
CASSPGLADNKNIQYF
TGTGCCAGCTCACCGGGACTAGCGGACAACAAAAACATTCAGTACTTC
>.|TRBJ1-1|many|TRBV11-3
CASSAQQGVNTEAFF
TGTGCCAGCAGCGCCCAGCAGGGTGTGAACACTGAAGCTTTCTTT
>TRBD1|TRBJ2-1|.|TRBV5-1
CASSFGQGAVYEQFF
TGCGCCAGCAGCTTCGGACAGGGGGCAGTATATGAGCAGTTCTTC
>TRBD2|TRBJ2-7|once|TRBV25-1
CASSESSSGRNEQYF
TGTGCCAGCAGTGAATCGTCTAGCGGACGGAACGAGCAGTACTTC
>TRBD2|TRBJ2-3|many|TRBV13
CASSGPGTSGRADTQYF
TGTGCCAGCAGCGGCCCCGGGACTAGCGGGAGAGCAGATACGCAGTATTTT
>TRBD1|TRBJ1-2|.|TRBV27
CASSELGDRGDYGYTF
TGTGCCAGCAGCGAATTGGGGGACAGGGGTGACTATGGCTACACCTTC
>TRBD1|TRBJ1-1|.|TRBV4-1
CASSQASGQGYTEAFF
TGCGCCAGCAGCCAAGCTTCCGGACAGGGTTATACTGAAGCTTTCTTT
>.|TRBJ2-7|many|TRBV12-3/TRBV12-4
CASSLGQRPTPYEQYF
TGTGCCAGCAGTTTGGGGCAGAGGCCGACCCCATACGAGCAGTACTTC
>.|TRBJ1-1|many|TRBV6-1
CASRNGRAPTEAFF
TGTGCCAGCAGGAATGGTCGGGCGCCCACTGAAGCTTTCTTT
>.|TRBJ2-7|many|TRBV11-2
CASSRQPGPYEQYF
TGTGCCAGCAGTAGACAACCGGGACCCTACGAGCAGTACTTC
>.|TRBJ1-6|many|TRBV27
CASRRGGRDYNSPLHF
TGTGCCAGCAGGAGGGGGGGGCGAGATTATAATTCACCCCTCCACTTT
>TRBD1|TRBJ1-1|.|TRBV20-1
CSAIPGTGGGTEAFF
TGCAGTGCCATCCCCGGGACAGGGGGCGGCACTGAAGCTTTCTTT
>.|TRBJ2-3|.|TRBV5-6
CASRLSGVTDTQYF
TGTGCCAGCAGACTTAGCGGTGTCACAGATACGCAGTATTTT
>TRBD2|TRBJ2-3|few|TRBV13
CASSTTTSGTDTQYF
TGTGCCAGCAGCACAACGACTAGCGGCACAGATACGCAGTATTTT
>.|TRBJ1-2|.|TRBV28
CASSFTVNYGYTF
TGTGCCAGCAGTTTCACCGTTAACTATGGCTACACCTTC
>.|TRBJ2-4|.|TRBV7-9
CASSQEATDIQYF
TGTGCCAGCAGCCAAGAGGCCACGGACATTCAGTACTTC
>.|TRBJ2-2|many|TRBV30
CAYRGKNTGELFF
TGTGCCTACCGGGGGAAGAACACCGGGGAGCTGTTTTTT
>TRBD1|TRBJ1-5|many|TRBV28
CASSLSGQGYQPQHF
TGTGCCAGCAGTTTATCGGGACAGGGCTATCAGCCCCAGCATTTT
>.|TRBJ2-7|.|TRBV30
CAWSPGRQLYEQYF
TGTGCCTGGAGCCCGGGACGGCAACTTTACGAGCAGTACTTC
>TRBD1|TRBJ2-7|many|TRBV7-9
CASSGTETYEQYF
TGTGCCAGCTCCGGGACAGAAACCTACGAGCAGTACTTC
>TRBD2|TRBJ2-2|many|TRBV11-2
CASRPGLAGGRTGELFF
TGTGCCAGCAGACCGGGACTAGCGGGAGGAAGGACCGGGGAGCTGTTTTTT
>.|TRBJ1-1|few|TRBV6-1
CASSHSPRVNTEAFF
TGTGCCAGCAGTCACTCGCCCAGGGTGAACACTGAAGCTTTCTTT
>TRBD2|TRBJ2-1|many|TRBV2
CASSVYRGGRSNEQFF
TGTGCCAGCAGTGTGTACCGGGGGGGCCGGAGCAATGAGCAGTTCTTC
>.|TRBJ1-1|many|TRBV11-2
CASSWYSSYSTGTDNTEAFF
TGTGCCAGCAGCTGGTACTCATCCTACTCCACAGGGACGGATAACACTGAAGCTTTCTTT
>TRBD1|TRBJ1-2|.|TRBV6-1
CASSPRTGQGEDGYTF
TGTGCCAGCAGTCCCCGTACCGGACAGGGGGAGGATGGCTACACCTTC
>.|TRBJ1-4|many|TRBV5-6
CASSFRRVPEKLFF
TGTGCCAGCAGCTTTCGCAGGGTTCCGGAAAAACTGTTTTTT
>TRBD1|TRBJ2-7|many|TRBV2
CASSKQGAVYEQYF
TGTGCCAGCAGTAAACAGGGGGCTGTCTACGAGCAGTACTTC
>.|TRBJ1-2|many|TRBV6-2/TRBV6-3
CASREASNYGYTF
TGTGCCAGCAGAGAGGCCTCAAACTATGGCTACACCTTC
>.|TRBJ1-5|many|TRBV5-5
CASSLGQQDNQPQHF
TGTGCCAGCAGCTTGGGACAGCAGGACAATCAGCCCCAGCATTTT
>TRBD1|TRBJ1-2|.|TRBV9
CASSQGGPYGYTF
TGTGCCAGCAGCCAGGGGGGGCCCTATGGCTACACCTTC
>.|TRBJ2-1|.|TRBV5-1
CASSLSHEQFF
TGCGCCAGCAGCTTGTCACATGAGCAGTTCTTC
>.|TRBJ2-1|.|TRBV4-1
CASSQGAHLDNEQFF
TGCGCCAGCAGCCAAGGGGCCCACCTGGACAATGAGCAGTTCTTC
>.|TRBJ2-7|.|TRBV5-1
CASSLRSAPVYEQYF
TGCGCCAGCAGCTTACGGTCCGCTCCCGTCTACGAGCAGTACTTC
>.|TRBJ2-5|few|TRBV29-1
CSVAVGYGRQETQYF
TGCAGCGTCGCCGTAGGATATGGCCGTCAGGAGACCCAGTACTTC
>.|TRBJ2-3|.|TRBV6-1
CASSLTGPDTQYF
TGTGCCAGCAGCCTGACAGGACCAGATACGCAGTATTTT
>.|TRBJ1-1|.|TRBV9
CAGFGTEALF
TGTGCCGGCTTTGGCACTGAAGCTCTCTTT
>TRBD2|TRBJ2-7|many|TRBV5-1
CASSFQRTSGTYEQYF
TGCGCCAGCAGCTTCCAGAGGACTAGCGGGACCTACGAGCAGTACTTC
>.|TRBJ1-6|.|TRBV20-1
CSAIMGYYNSPLHF
TGCAGTGCTATAATGGGATACTATAATTCACCCCTCCACTTT
>.|TRBJ1-1|many|TRBV27
CASSPSFRNTEAFF
TGTGCCAGCAGTCCCAGCTTCAGGAACACTGAAGCTTTCTTT
>TRBD1|TRBJ2-7|many|TRBV20-1
CSANRDRGSEQYF
TGCAGTGCAAACCGGGACAGGGGGTCCGAGCAGTACTTC
>.|TRBJ2-1|many|TRBV28
CASSSNEQFF
TGTGCCAGCAGCAGCAATGAGCAGTTCTTC
>TRBD2|TRBJ2-1|many|TRBV7-2
CASSPGLAGVVYNEQFF
TGTGCCAGCAGCCCCGGACTAGCGGGAGTTGTATACAATGAGCAGTTCTTC
>.|TRBJ1-1|many|TRBV29-1
CSAGGHRLNTEAFF
TGCAGCGCCGGCGGACATCGGTTGAACACTGAAGCTTTCTTT
>.|TRBJ1-3|many|TRBV6-2/TRBV6-3
CASRPGRLGNTIYF
TGTGCCAGCAGACCTGGACGGCTTGGAAACACCATATATTTT
>.|TRBJ1-5|.|TRBV19
CASSIGGQGHQPQHF
TGTGCCAGTAGTATAGGGGGACAAGGTCATCAGCCCCAGCATTTT
>.|TRBJ2-1|few|TRBV27
CASSLPNLNEQFF
TGTGCCAGCAGTTTGCCGAACCTCAATGAGCAGTTCTTC
>.|TRBJ1-5|few|TRBV19
CASSNQGWNQPQHF
TGTGCCAGTAGTAACCAGGGATGGAATCAGCCCCAGCATTTT
>TRBD1|TRBJ2-5|.|TRBV25-1
CASSLGDRLQETQYF
TGTGCCAGCAGTCTAGGGGACAGGCTCCAAGAGACCCAGTACTTC
>.|TRBJ2-1|few|TRBV5-6
CASSPGTSAGDEQFF
TGTGCCAGCAGCCCAGGGACCTCGGCTGGGGATGAGCAGTTCTTC
>TRBD2|TRBJ2-5|few|TRBV13
CASSPSGLQETQYF
TGTGCCAGCAGCCCTAGCGGGCTCCAAGAGACCCAGTACTTC